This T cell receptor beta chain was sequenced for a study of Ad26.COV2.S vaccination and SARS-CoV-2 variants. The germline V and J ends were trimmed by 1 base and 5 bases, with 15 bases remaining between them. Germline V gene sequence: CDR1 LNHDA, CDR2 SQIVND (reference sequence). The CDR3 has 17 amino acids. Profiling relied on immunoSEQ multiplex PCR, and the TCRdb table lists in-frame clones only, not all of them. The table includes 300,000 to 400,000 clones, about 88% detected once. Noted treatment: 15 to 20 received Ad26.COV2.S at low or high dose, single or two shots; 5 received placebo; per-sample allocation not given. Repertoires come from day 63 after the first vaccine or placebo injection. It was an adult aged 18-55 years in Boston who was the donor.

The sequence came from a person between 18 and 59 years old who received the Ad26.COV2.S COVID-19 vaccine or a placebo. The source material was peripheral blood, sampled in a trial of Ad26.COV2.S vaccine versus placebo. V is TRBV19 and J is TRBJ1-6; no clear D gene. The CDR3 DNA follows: TGTGCCAGTAGTATAGGGCGGAGGGTACCGCATAATTCACCCCTCCACTTT. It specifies CASSIGRRVPHNSPLHF.